The clone carrying this T cell receptor beta chain was found a few times. Antigen: not known. The record originates from a study of cytomegalovirus exposure and HLA in healthy donors. The CDR3 has 12 residues. V was cut by 7 bases and J by 2 bases, with 9 bases left in between. The germline gives CDR1 SGHVS, CDR2 FQNEAQ. Donors sampled were nominally healthy, though unrecorded immune exposures were likely. Overall study findings and caveats: It was shown in a later analysis that HLA-associated TCR beta chains were more clonally expanded than other, equally common chains.

The primer mix had 60 Vbeta and 13 Jbeta primers. Clones were sequenced by immunoSEQ multiplex PCR, and TCRdb holds only the in-frame ones, with some missing. The sample has 100,000 to 150,000 clones; less than 90% are singletons. V gene TRBV7-8 combines with J gene TRBJ2-7; D unclear. The receptor was derived from a man in his late teens or twenties in good health and CMV-seropositive. Source material: PBMCs. The CDR3 coding sequence is TGTGCCAGCAATGGTACTCCCTACGAGCAGTACTTC. This translates into CASNGTPYEQYF.